One sample yielded the 27 T cell receptor beta chains listed below, sequenced in a study of blood T cell repertoires in COVID-19 (TCRdb year 2020). The library was made by the immunoSEQ multiplex PCR assay. The immuneACCESS repertoire file appears here via TCRdb, limited to in-frame rearrangements. These files lack a portion of the clones; in checked studies, under half of the deficit traces to unresolved V genes, and the cause of the others is not known. A total of about 98,000 clones appear in this sample, about nine tenths of them only once. The ten largest make up 1.5% to 2% of the sample. Sequenced: peripheral blood. These receptors originate from a woman aged 45-65 years with COVID-19, enrolled during active disease.

In DNA form, the CDR3 reads TGCGCCAGCAGCTTTGGCAGTTTGAACACTGAAGCTTTCTTT. Its translation is CASSFGSLNTEAFF. The rearrangement joins TRBV5-1 to TRBJ1-1; D uncertain. The length of the CDR3 is 14 residues. Germline V CDR1 and CDR2: SGHRS, YFSETQ. The V gene lost 2 bases and the J gene lost 0 bases, with 8 bases spanning the gap.

The chain couples TRBV30 to TRBJ1-4; D is undetermined. This CDR3 is built from 11 residues. CDR1 and CDR2 from the germline V gene are GTSNPN and SVGIG (reference sequence). Trimming pared 7 bases from V and 7 bases from J, leaving 10 bases between. The DNA of the CDR3 is TGTGCCTCCTGGGGAGGTGAAAAACTGTTTTTT. Its translation: CASWGGEKLFF.

The chain couples TRBV6-5 to TRBJ1-5; no clear D gene. Germline values: CDR1 MNHEY, CDR2 SVGAGI. Trimming took off 2 bases at V and 1 base at J, with 6 bases between the two ends. This CDR3 spans 14 amino acids. CDR3 nucleotides: TGTGCCAGCAGTTACACAGCAAGCAATCAGCCCCAGCATTTT. This sequence encodes CASSYTASNQPQHF.

The rearrangement joins TRBV4-3 to TRBJ1-2, with D uncertain. This CDR3 is 15 amino acids long. Germline CDR1 reads LGHNA; CDR2 reads YSLEER. The V and J ends lost 0 bases and 0 bases respectively, with 8 bases between them. CDR3 DNA: TGCGCCAGCAGCCAAGAACCGTACTCTAACTATGGCTACACCTTC. It translates to CASSQEPYSNYGYTF.

The V and J genes are TRBV2 and TRBJ2-7; TRBD1 agrees at 7 bases. The CDR3 has 14 residues. With 5 bases clipped from V and 6 bases from J, the junction kept 10 bases outside the gene matches. CDR1 is SNHLY and CDR2 is FYNNEI in the germline V gene. The CDR3 DNA sequence: TGTGCCAGCAGTCGCCCCGGGACAGTGGGCGAGCAGTACTTC. Its translation: CASSRPGTVGEQYF. Full variable domain (outside the CDR3, taken from reference TRBV2 and TRBJ2-7): EPEVTQTPSHQVTQMGQEVILRCVPISNHLYFYWYRQILGQKVEFLVSFYNNEISEKSEIFDDQFSVERPDGSNFTLKIRSTKLEDSAMYFCASSRPGTVGEQYFGPGTRLTVT.

CDR3 DNA sequence: TGCGCCAGCAGCTTGGGGGGTGGGGCCCCTTACAATGAGCAGTTCTTC. It encodes CASSLGGGAPYNEQFF. The chain uses TRBV5-1 and TRBJ2-1, with D possibly matching TRBD1 (5 bases). The germline CDR1 and CDR2 sequences are SGHRS and YFSETQ. There are 16 residues in the CDR3. Trimming removed 0 bases at V and 4 bases at J, with 14 bases between. Variable domain in full (rest from reference TRBV5-1 and TRBJ2-1): KAGVTQTPRYLIKTRGQQVTLSCSPISGHRSVSWYQQTPGQGLQFLFEYFSETQRNKGNFPGRFSGRQFSNSRSEMNVSTLELGDSALYLCASSLGGGAPYNEQFFGPGTRLTVL.

V usage is TRBV5-1 and J usage is TRBJ1-1, with 8 bases lining up with TRBD1. Germline lookup yields CDR1 SGHRS and CDR2 YFSETQ. The CDR3 is 14 amino acids. Germline trimming cut 2 bases from V and 5 bases from J; bases unmatched to any gene: 5. CDR3 amino acids: CASSFGQGGTEAFF. The CDR3 DNA reads as TGCGCCAGCAGCTTCGGACAGGGTGGAACTGAAGCTTTCTTT.

The chain has TRBV6-6 and TRBJ1-5; tentatively, D is TRBD1 (6 bases). Trimming cost V 2 bases and J 11 bases, with 13 bases left between them. The CDR3 sequence is 13 residues long. The germline CDR1 and CDR2 sequences are MNHNY and SVGAGI (reference sequence). The CDR3 DNA follows: TGTGCCAGCAGTTACCACGGCCAGGGGTCCCAGCATTTT. This translates into CASSYHGQGSQHF.

The chain recombines TRBV6-2 or TRBV6-3 with TRBJ2-7; TRBD1 might be the D (5 bases). Germline CDR1 is MNHEY and CDR2 is SVGEGT. The V gene lost 6 bases and the J gene lost 2 bases, with 11 bases spanning the gap. This CDR3 region has 13 residues. As DNA, the CDR3 is TGTGCCAGCAGCCCCCGACAGACCTACGAGCAGTACTTC. Encoded protein: CASSPRQTYEQYF.

The chain joins TRBV5-1 to TRBJ1-1; weak D call: TRBD1 (5 bases). Germline-derived CDR1 and CDR2 are SGHRS and YFSETQ. The germline V and J ends were trimmed by 4 bases and 1 base, with 14 bases remaining between them. The CDR3 consists of 15 residues. CDR3 nucleotides: TGCGCCAGCAGCCCGTGGGGCCCGGAGAACACTGAAGCTTTCTTT. This gives the protein CASSPWGPENTEAFF.

The chain couples TRBV5-4 to TRBJ2-3; the match to TRBD2 covers 8 bases. V dropped 0 bases and J dropped 4; count of bases not matched to a gene: 4. Germline assignment: CDR1 SGHNT and CDR2 YYREEE (reference sequence). This CDR3 spans 15 amino acids. This chain's CDR3 is CASSLGTGGADTQYF. The CDR3 bases are TGTGCCAGCAGCTTGGGAACGGGGGGGGCAGATACGCAGTATTTT.

The chain combines TRBV7-2 with TRBJ2-3, with 16 bases lining up with TRBD2. Trimming removed 6 bases from V and 7 bases from J; junction bases left unmatched: 4. Germline assignment: CDR1 SGHTA and CDR2 FQGNSA. CDR3 length: 15 amino acids. The CDR3 loop reads CASRRGLAGGNTQYF. The CDR3 DNA is TGTGCCAGCAGGCGGGGACTAGCGGGGGGGAATACGCAGTATTTT.

This chain links TRBV19 with TRBJ2-7; TRBD2 aligns across 10 bases. V lost 4 bases, J lost 0 bases, and 3 bases stayed unmatched. The germline CDR1 and CDR2 sequences are LNHDA and SQIVND (reference sequence). CDR3 length: 15 residues. CDR3 loop: CASSSSGGSSYEQYF. The CDR3 region has the DNA TGTGCCAGTAGTAGTAGCGGGGGGAGCTCCTACGAGCAGTACTTC.

This clone is a singleton in its sample. This rearrangement joins TRBV19 to TRBJ1-1; TRBD1 is a possible D gene (6 bases). Deletions cut 4 bases from V and 5 bases from J, with 14 bases between. This CDR3 contains 14 residues. Germline-derived CDR1 and CDR2 are LNHDA and SQIVND (reference sequence). The CDR3 spells CASSNTGIQTEAFF. CDR3 nucleotides: TGTGCCAGTAGTAATACAGGGATTCAAACTGAAGCTTTCTTT.

This rearrangement joins TRBV5-6 to TRBJ2-4; a possible D gene is TRBD1 (5 bases). Germline V lookup: CDR1 SGHDT, CDR2 YYEEEE. The CDR3 totals 14 residues. With 3 bases removed from V and 9 bases from J, the gap between germline ends came to 16 bases. This chain's CDR3 is CASSSRVYRGIQYF. CDR3 coding DNA: TGTGCCAGCAGCTCAAGGGTATATAGGGGCATTCAGTACTTC.

V usage is TRBV14 and J usage is TRBJ1-2; D is ambiguous. In germline, CDR1 is SGHDN, CDR2 FVKESK. V lost 1 base and J lost 7, with 10 bases in between. The CDR3 is made up of 13 amino acids. CDR3 in amino acids: CASSQVASAGYTF. The DNA of the CDR3 is TGTGCCAGCAGCCAAGTTGCGTCCGCTGGCTACACCTTC.

The V call is TRBV4-3, the J call TRBJ2-3, with 12 bases matching TRBD2. Per the germline V gene, CDR1 is LGHNA and CDR2 is YSLEER. This CDR3 is built from 16 residues. V was pared by 2 bases and J by 3 bases, with 3 bases of the junction left unmatched. Here the CDR3 DNA reads TGCGCCAGCAGCCAACTACTAGCGGGGGGAACAGATACGCAGTATTTT. Protein: CASSQLLAGGTDTQYF.

V is TRBV7-6 and J is TRBJ2-1, with 11 nucleotides matching TRBD2. The CDR3 is made up of 19 amino acids. V gave up 5 bases and J gave up 4 bases; unmatched junction bases: 16. Germline loops: CDR1 SGHVS, CDR2 FNYEAQ. The CDR3 bases are TGTGCCAGCAGCCCCAGCGGGAGGACTAGCGGGCTCGGGTACAATGAGCAGTTCTTC. Protein sequence: CASSPSGRTSGLGYNEQFF. The complete variable domain, with remaining parts taken from reference TRBV7-6 and TRBJ2-1, reads GAGVSQSPRYKVTKRGQDVALRCDPISGHVSLYWYRQALGQGPEFLTYFNYEAQQDKSGLPNDRFSAERPEGSISTLTIQRTEQRDSAMYRCASSPSGRTSGLGYNEQFFGPGTRLTVL.

The chain joins TRBV6-2 or TRBV6-3 to TRBJ1-5; 9 bases match TRBD1. Trimming cost V 6 bases and J 2 bases; bases outside gene matches: 14. The length of the CDR3 is 18 residues. Looked up from germline, CDR1 is MNHEY and CDR2 is SVGEGT. This chain's CDR3 is CASSSRPYRGQGNQPQHF. The CDR3, as DNA: TGTGCCAGCAGCTCCCGGCCCTACAGGGGGCAAGGCAATCAGCCCCAGCATTTT.

The CDR3: CASSRSPTGVYSNQPQHF. The CDR3 DNA reads as TGTGCCAGCAGCAGATCTCCTACAGGGGTTTATAGCAATCAGCCCCAGCATTTT. This rearrangement joins TRBV21-1 to TRBJ1-5; the D call TRBD1 from the table was never checked on the DNA. TRBV21-1 represents a pseudogene. This CDR3 has 18 amino acids.

The CDR3 region is CASSLVRGMNTEAFF. DNA for the CDR3: TGCGCCAGCAGCTTGGTCAGGGGTATGAACACTGAAGCTTTCTTT. V gene TRBV5-1 combines with J gene TRBJ1-1, with TRBD1 as a possible D gene (6 bases). The germline gives CDR1 SGHRS, CDR2 YFSETQ. The length of the CDR3 is 15 residues. V shed 0 bases and J shed 0 bases, with 9 bases lying between them.

The table lists this clone with a count of one. The chain combines TRBV10-3 with TRBJ2-5, with a tentative D call TRBD1 (5 bases). The CDR3 is made up of 13 amino acids. V lost 5 bases and J lost 2, with 9 bases in between. Germline V gene lookup returns CDR1 ENHRY and CDR2 SYGVKD. The CDR3 DNA is TGTGCCATCAGTCACAGGCTACAAGAGACCCAGTACTTC. Its translation is CAISHRLQETQYF.

By its share, this clone is medium-sized. This chain links TRBV12-3 or TRBV12-4 with TRBJ1-2; 9 bases agree with TRBD1. Trimming removed 7 bases from V and 8 bases from J; junction bases left unmatched: 5. CDR3 length equals 12 residues. The CDR3 protein is CASNHRGPGYTF. In DNA form, the CDR3 reads TGTGCCAGCAATCACAGGGGGCCGGGCTACACCTTC.

This sequence joins TRBV5-1 and TRBJ2-1; D is possibly TRBD2 (7 bases). The CDR3 loop spans 16 amino acids. Germline CDR1 reads SGHRS; CDR2 reads YFSETQ. Trimming cost V 0 bases and J 3 bases, with 13 bases left between them. This CDR3 reads CASSLEAGAIYNEQFF. The CDR3 DNA reads TGCGCCAGCAGCTTGGAGGCGGGGGCCATCTACAATGAGCAGTTCTTC.

This sequence joins TRBV7-6 and TRBJ1-3; 8 positions agree with TRBD1. Germline V gene data show CDR1 as SGHVS and CDR2 as FNYEAQ. The V segment lost 5 bases and the J segment 3 bases; nucleotides outside the gene matches: 6. The CDR3 contains 15 residues. The CDR3 sequence is CASSLGQAHGNTIYF. CDR3 in DNA: TGTGCCAGCAGCCTGGGACAGGCGCATGGAAACACCATATATTTT. The whole variable domain, remainder taken from reference TRBV7-6 and TRBJ1-3, is GAGVSQSPRYKVTKRGQDVALRCDPISGHVSLYWYRQALGQGPEFLTYFNYEAQQDKSGLPNDRFSAERPEGSISTLTIQRTEQRDSAMYRCASSLGQAHGNTIYFGEGSWLTVV.

This rearrangement joins TRBV10-3 to TRBJ2-7, with a tentative D call TRBD1 (5 bases). CDR3 length: 13 amino acids. V lost 4 bases and J 3 bases, leaving 10 bases between the germline ends. Per germline, CDR1 ENHRY and CDR2 SYGVKD. CDR3 coding DNA: TGTGCCATCAGTGCAGGGTCGGACTACGAGCAGTACTTC. Translating gives CAISAGSDYEQYF.

The rearrangement joins TRBV13 to TRBJ1-6; weak D call: TRBD1 (6 bases). Germline V gives CDR1 PRHDT, CDR2 FYEKMQ (reference sequence). The CDR3 contains 17 residues. Trimming shortened V by 4 bases and J by 1 base, and 14 bases separated the two germline ends. The CDR3 region is CASSSKGGGSYNSPLHF. CDR3 nucleotides: TGTGCCAGCAGCTCTAAGGGGGGAGGGTCCTATAATTCACCCCTCCACTTT. Supplemented by reference TRBV13 and TRBJ1-6, the full variable domain reads AAGVIQSPRHLIKEKRETATLKCYPIPRHDTVYWYQQGPGQDPQFLISFYEKMQSDKGSIPDRFSAQQFSDYHSELNMSSLELGDSALYFCASSSKGGGSYNSPLHFGNGTRLTVT.